The rows below give T cell receptor beta chains drawn from one sample of a study of blood T cell repertoires in COVID-19. TCRdb keeps only in-frame clones here, not all; method: immunoSEQ multiplex PCR. The sample holds about 320,000 clones, about 91% seen once. What was sequenced was peripheral blood. Receptors originate from a woman in her 30s with COVID-19, enrolled during active disease. CDR3s leave out the opening cysteine and the closing phenylalanine or tryptophan. Fields, in order: V gene, CDR3 protein.

TRBV20-1,SASPPRFGGGRSTDTQY
TRBV6-6,ASSQPTSGYTDTQY
TRBV6-5,ASRVGNEQF
TRBV27,ASSPLEGAEAF
TRBV30,AWHRGLNTEAF
TRBV3-1/TRBV3-2,ASSKFQGGSLSMGGYT
TRBV5-6,ASSLGQVFYSPLH
TRBV27,ASSPKGGGTEAF
TRBV19,ASSMGGSLTDTQY
TRBV7-9,ASSLGGGEQY
TRBV6-5,ASTQAGELF
TRBV3-1/TRBV3-2,ASSPGDHEQF
TRBV4-2,ASSQESSGAYEQY
TRBV11-2,ASRVLGRTGELF
TRBV7-2,ASSIVENQPQH
TRBV27,ASGPRGQGYGYT
TRBV28,ASSLLGTGIFTEAF
TRBV24-1,ATSDSDRRNTEAF
TRBV7-2,ASSYQGDTEAF
TRBV13,ASSSPPGQPDASSGNTIY